This T cell receptor (beta chain) comes out of a study of human T cells and chemical hapten exposure. The time point here: pre-sensitization, week 0. The sample's treatment: therapeutic diphenylcyclopropenone sensitization with weekly scalp DPC. It was from unfractionated whole blood that total RNA was extracted. From the RACE reads, TCRdb called clonotypes with MiXCR, one entry per CDR3 protein. The repertoire has roughly 38,000 distinct CDR3 sequences, approximately 12% of them found once; the top ten carry roughly 1.9%. This clonotype was seen ten or more times. Sample: whole blood, taken in connection with sensitization to the hapten diphenylcyclopropenone (DPC). The sequence derives from a woman aged 40 to 50 with alopecia areata. Some clones in this sample may be carry-over from other donors' samples.

CDR3 sequence reads: CASRWGLAATDTQYF. The CDR3 DNA sequence: TGTGCCAGCAGATGGGGGCTAGCGGCCACAGATACGCAGTATTTT. V usage is TRBV12-3 or TRBV12-4 and J usage is TRBJ2-3; D is possibly TRBD2 (7 bases). This CDR3 is built from 15 residues. The V and J ends lost 6 bases and 2 bases respectively, with 15 bases between them.